The clone carrying this T cell receptor beta chain was picked up one time. Its antigen is unidentified. There are 15 residues in the CDR3. Germline V gene sequence: CDR1 LNHNV, CDR2 YYDKDF (reference sequence). Unmatched junction bases numbered 9, after V lost 5 bases and J lost 3 bases. RNA served as the template for amplifying TCR beta CDR3 regions. The authors performed first-round RT-PCR with HTBI primers and then a second-round multiplex PCR. TCRdb re-derived calls from the multiplex PCR reads in MiXCR, one entry per CDR3 protein. The table has more than 1,000,000 distinct CDR3 sequences, about 36% seen once; the top ten hold approximately 10%. This specimen belongs to a study of Graves' ophthalmopathy and Graves' hyperthyroidism. Notes on the study in general: Blood also carried most expanded thyroid clonotypes exceeding 0.001 frequency.

Other autoimmune diseases, uncontrolled infections, pregnancy or lactation ruled patients out of participation. Sequencing was done on a sample of peripheral blood or thyroid tissue (not recorded which). This rearrangement joins TRBV15 to TRBJ1-2; TRBD1 matches 7 bases. The TCR was taken from an adult man with Graves' hyperthyroidism. The CDR3 sequence is CATSLQGGGDYGYTF. The CDR3 DNA reads as TGTGCCACCAGCCTCCAGGGGGGAGGTGACTATGGCTACACCTTC.